Presented here are 13 T cell receptor beta chains from one specimen sequenced in a study of vaccination and CD4 T cells after COVID-19. The study sequenced cultured CD4+ T cell DNA using the Oncomine TCR Beta short-read assay. MiXCR, run by TCRdb on the PCR reads, gives a single entry per CDR3 protein. Among some 11,000 distinct CDR3 sequences, roughly 31% were seen once, and the ten largest hold more than 8%. These receptors are not linked to any known antigen. Sample treatment: roughly nine-day PBMC culture with coronavirus spike peptide pools or control peptides (ViraFEST assay). Material: CD4+ T cells from blood, cultured in vitro. These receptors all come from a human donor who had recovered from COVID-19.

Remarks on this clonotype: Just one base apart from a much larger clone, this may be a read error. The CDR3 bases are TGTGCCAGCAGCCTTGGAGGGGGCGCTGGCTACATCTTC. It codes for CASSLGGGAGYIF. The chain combines TRBV11-1 with TRBJ1-2; 7 nucleotides line up with TRBD1. The CDR3 totals 13 residues. CDR1 is SGHAT and CDR2 is FQDESV in the germline V gene (reference sequence). The full variable domain, its missing parts supplied by reference TRBV11-1 and TRBJ1-2, is EAEVAQSPRYKITEKSQAVAFWCDPISGHATLYWYRQILGQGPELLVQFQDESVVDDSQLPKDRFSAERLKGVDSTLKIQPAELGDSAMYLCASSLGGGAGYIFGSGTRLTVV.

Only a few counts were recorded for this clonotype. This chain connects TRBV20-1 to TRBJ2-5; D may be TRBD1 or TRBD2 (5 bases each). Trimming removed 2 bases at V and 4 bases at J, with 8 bases between. There are 12 residues in the CDR3. Germline CDR1 reads DFQATT; CDR2 reads SNEGSKA (reference sequence). Here the CDR3 DNA reads TGCAGTGCTAGACCTGGGGGAGAGACCCAGTACTTC. Its translation: CSARPGGETQYF.

J is TRBJ1-2 and V is TRBV7-9, with a possible D match to TRBD1 (5 bases). This CDR3 spans 17 amino acids. Deletions cut 1 base from V and 2 bases from J, with 17 bases between. Germline V gene sequence: CDR1 SEHNR, CDR2 FQNEAQ (reference sequence). Here the CDR3 reads CASSLGDDRDRNYGYTF. DNA for the CDR3: TGTGCCAGCAGCTTAGGGGATGACCGGGACCGAAACTATGGCTACACCTTC.

The J gene is TRBJ1-2, the V gene TRBV5-6; TRBD1 agrees at 8 bases. Germline assignment: CDR1 SGHDT and CDR2 YYEEEE. The CDR3 has 15 amino acids. V was pared by 6 bases and J by 4 bases, with 11 bases of the junction left unmatched. Here the CDR3 reads CASNLRTGLVYGYTF. The CDR3 nucleotides read TGTGCCAGCAACCTAAGGACAGGGTTGGTCTATGGCTACACCTTC.

The J gene is TRBJ1-2, the V gene TRBV28; D is perhaps TRBD1 (5 bases). Germline loops: CDR1 MDHEN, CDR2 SYDVKM. The V gene lost 6 bases and the J gene lost 8 bases, with 19 bases spanning the gap. The CDR3 runs 14 residues. The chain's CDR3 is CASSAIAGFLGYTF. CDR3 nucleotides: TGTGCCAGCAGCGCTATTGCAGGGTTTTTGGGCTACACCTTC.

This clonotype is labeled as medium-sized. The chain joins TRBV27 to TRBJ1-1; maybe TRBD1 (5 bases). The length of the CDR3 is 14 residues. Germline lookup yields CDR1 MNHEY and CDR2 SMNVEV (reference sequence). With 4 bases removed from V and 4 bases from J, the gap between germline ends came to 13 bases. The CDR3 reads CASSWHRTLTEAFF. CDR3 nucleotide sequence: TGTGCCAGCAGTTGGCACAGGACGCTCACTGAAGCTTTCTTT.

The chain recombines TRBV20-1 with TRBJ2-3; no firm D call. With 0 bases removed from V and 1 base from J, the gap between germline ends came to 11 bases. Germline assignment: CDR1 DFQATT and CDR2 SNEGSKA (reference sequence). The CDR3 sequence is 15 residues long. Here the CDR3 DNA reads TGCAGTGCTAGAGATCCCACCCTGGGCACAGATACGCAGTATTTT. Amino acid sequence: CSARDPTLGTDTQYF.

The chain employs TRBV7-2 and TRBJ2-7; the D gene is possibly TRBD1 (5 bases). V was clipped by 1 base and J by 2 bases, with 9 bases between them. From germline, CDR1 is SGHTA and CDR2 FQGNSA. The length of the CDR3 is 14 residues. The CDR3 protein is CASSLGTQTYEQYF. In nucleotides, the CDR3 is TGTGCCAGCAGCTTAGGGACACAAACCTACGAGCAGTACTTC.

The J gene is TRBJ2-1, the V gene TRBV7-2, with 15 bases aligning to TRBD2. There are 18 residues in the CDR3. CDR1 SGHTA and CDR2 FQGNSA come from the germline V gene. Unmatched junction bases numbered 4, after V lost 1 base and J lost 3 bases. CDR3 sequence (DNA): TGTGCCAGCAGCTTAGAAGGGACTAGCGGGAGGTTCTACAATGAGCAGTTCTTC. Amino acid sequence: CASSLEGTSGRFYNEQFF.

This clonotype was found once. V is TRBV20-1 and J is TRBJ2-3; TRBD1 aligns across 7 bases. Germline loops: CDR1 DFQATT, CDR2 SNEGSKA (reference sequence). Trimming at V came to 4 bases and at J to 4 bases, leaving 14 bases not matched to a gene. This CDR3 spans 16 amino acids. Written as DNA, the CDR3 is TGCAGTGCTACACAGGGGACCGGGTTTTCGGCAGATACGCAGTATTTT. Its translation is CSATQGTGFSADTQYF.

Within the sample, this clonotype is medium-sized (0.01 to 0.1%). V is TRBV10-3 and J is TRBJ1-5; D is unresolved. Germline V gene data show CDR1 as ENHRY and CDR2 as SYGVKD. The V end lost 8 bases, the J end lost 1 base, and 6 bases lay between the germline ends. The CDR3 consists of 12 residues. The CDR3 region is CAIVRSNQPQHF. The CDR3 region has the DNA TGTGCCATCGTTAGGAGCAATCAGCCCCAGCATTTT.

The gene calls are TRBV6-5 and TRBJ2-1; TRBD2 is a possible D gene (6 bases). The V gene's germline CDR1 is MNHEY and CDR2 SVGAGI. The CDR3 is 19 residues long. The V end was cut by 0 bases, the J end by 0 bases, with 18 bases between. DNA of the CDR3: TGTGCCAGCAGTTACTCGAGACCGGGGGTGGCGAGCTCCTACAATGAGCAGTTCTTC. This translates into CASSYSRPGVASSYNEQFF.

This clonotype appeared a few times. The J gene is TRBJ2-3, the V gene TRBV20-1; 7 bases map to TRBD2. V lost 1 base and J lost 6; bases outside the gene matches: 4. This CDR3 is 13 amino acids long. CDR1 and CDR2 from the germline V gene are DFQATT and SNEGSKA (reference sequence). The CDR3 is CSARVMRGDTQYF. CDR3 DNA sequence: TGCAGTGCTAGAGTTATGCGGGGGGATACGCAGTATTTT.